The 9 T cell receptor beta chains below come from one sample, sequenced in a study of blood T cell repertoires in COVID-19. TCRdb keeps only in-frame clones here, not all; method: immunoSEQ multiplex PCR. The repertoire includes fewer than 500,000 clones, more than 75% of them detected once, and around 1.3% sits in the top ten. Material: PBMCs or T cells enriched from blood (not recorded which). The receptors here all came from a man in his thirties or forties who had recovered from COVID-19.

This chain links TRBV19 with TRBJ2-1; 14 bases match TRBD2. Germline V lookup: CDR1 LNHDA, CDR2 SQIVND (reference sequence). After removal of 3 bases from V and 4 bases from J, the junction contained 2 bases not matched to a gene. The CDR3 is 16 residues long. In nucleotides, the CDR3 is TGTGCCAGTAGTATGGGACTAGCGGGGGTTTACAATGAGCAGTTCTTC. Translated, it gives CASSMGLAGVYNEQFF.

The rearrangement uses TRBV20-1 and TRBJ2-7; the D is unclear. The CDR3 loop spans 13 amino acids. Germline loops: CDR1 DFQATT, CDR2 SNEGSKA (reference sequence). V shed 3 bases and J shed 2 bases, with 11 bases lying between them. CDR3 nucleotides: TGCAGTGCTAGTGGTTACAACACCTACGAGCAGTACTTC. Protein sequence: CSASGYNTYEQYF.

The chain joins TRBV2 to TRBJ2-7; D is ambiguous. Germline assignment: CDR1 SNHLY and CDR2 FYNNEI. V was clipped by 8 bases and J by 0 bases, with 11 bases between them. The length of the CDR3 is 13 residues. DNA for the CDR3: TGTGCCAGCCCTGAAAGGAGCTCCTACGAGCAGTACTTC. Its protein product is CASPERSSYEQYF.

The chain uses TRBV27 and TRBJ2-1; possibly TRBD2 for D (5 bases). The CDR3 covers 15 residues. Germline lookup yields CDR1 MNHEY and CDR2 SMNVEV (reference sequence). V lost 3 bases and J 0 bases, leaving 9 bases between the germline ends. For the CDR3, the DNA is TGTGCCAGCAGTTTCTTAGCGAGCTCCTACAATGAGCAGTTCTTC. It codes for CASSFLASSYNEQFF.

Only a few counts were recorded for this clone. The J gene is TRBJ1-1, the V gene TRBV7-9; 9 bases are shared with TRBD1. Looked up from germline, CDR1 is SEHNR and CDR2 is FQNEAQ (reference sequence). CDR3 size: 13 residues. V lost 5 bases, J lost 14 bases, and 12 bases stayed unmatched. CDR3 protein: CASSLDRGSPGFF. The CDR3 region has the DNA TGTGCCAGCAGCCTTGACAGGGGGAGCCCGGGATTCTTT.

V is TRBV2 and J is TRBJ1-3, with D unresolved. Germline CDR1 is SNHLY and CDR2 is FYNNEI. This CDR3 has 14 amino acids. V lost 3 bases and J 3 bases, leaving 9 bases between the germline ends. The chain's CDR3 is CASSDRGSGNTIYF. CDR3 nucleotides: TGTGCCAGCAGTGACCGGGGTAGTGGAAACACCATATATTTT. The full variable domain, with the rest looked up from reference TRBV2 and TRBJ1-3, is EPEVTQTPSHQVTQMGQEVILRCVPISNHLYFYWYRQILGQKVEFLVSFYNNEISEKSEIFDDQFSVERPDGSNFTLKIRSTKLEDSAMYFCASSDRGSGNTIYFGEGSWLTVV.

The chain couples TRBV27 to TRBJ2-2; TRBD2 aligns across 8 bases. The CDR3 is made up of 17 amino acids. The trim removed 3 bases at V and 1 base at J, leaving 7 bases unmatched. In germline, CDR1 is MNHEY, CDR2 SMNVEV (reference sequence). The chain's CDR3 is CASSFERLALNTGELFF. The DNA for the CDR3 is TGTGCCAGCAGTTTCGAACGACTAGCGCTGAACACCGGGGAGCTGTTTTTT.

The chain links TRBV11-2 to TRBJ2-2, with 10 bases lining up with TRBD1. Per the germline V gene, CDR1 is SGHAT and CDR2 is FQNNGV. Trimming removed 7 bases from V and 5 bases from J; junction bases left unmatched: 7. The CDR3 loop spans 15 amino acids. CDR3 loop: CASTSRDRGTGELFF. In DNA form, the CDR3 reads TGTGCCAGCACCTCTAGGGACAGGGGTACCGGGGAGCTGTTTTTT.

The chain's CDR3 is CASSVQGDGGYTF. CDR3 DNA sequence: TGTGCCAGCAGTGTACAGGGGGACGGTGGCTACACCTTC. The chain has TRBV2 and TRBJ1-2; 8 nucleotides align to TRBD1. Germline V CDR1 and CDR2: SNHLY, FYNNEI. The CDR3 runs 13 residues. The V gene end was trimmed by 4 bases and the J gene end by 7 bases; junction bases not matched to a gene: 5.